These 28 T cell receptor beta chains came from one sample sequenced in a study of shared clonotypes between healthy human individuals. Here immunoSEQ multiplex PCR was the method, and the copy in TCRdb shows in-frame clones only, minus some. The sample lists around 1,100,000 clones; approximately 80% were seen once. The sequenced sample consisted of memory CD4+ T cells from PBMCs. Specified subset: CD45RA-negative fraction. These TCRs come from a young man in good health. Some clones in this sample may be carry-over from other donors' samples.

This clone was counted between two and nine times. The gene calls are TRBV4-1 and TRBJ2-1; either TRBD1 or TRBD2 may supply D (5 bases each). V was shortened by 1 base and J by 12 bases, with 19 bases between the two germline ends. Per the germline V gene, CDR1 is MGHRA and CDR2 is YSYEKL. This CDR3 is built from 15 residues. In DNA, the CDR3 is TGCGCCAGCAGCCAAGTGCCCGGGGCCCACGGAGGGCAGTTCTTC. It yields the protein CASSQVPGAHGGQFF.

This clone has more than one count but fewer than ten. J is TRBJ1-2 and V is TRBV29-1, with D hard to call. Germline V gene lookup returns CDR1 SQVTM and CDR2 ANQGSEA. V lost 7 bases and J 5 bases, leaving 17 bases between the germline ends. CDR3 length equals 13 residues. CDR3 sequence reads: CSAGPPIPYGYTF. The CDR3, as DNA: TGCAGCGCCGGACCGCCCATACCTTATGGCTACACCTTC. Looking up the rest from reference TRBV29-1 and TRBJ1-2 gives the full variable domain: SAVISQKPSRDICQRGTSLTIQCQVDSQVTMMFWYRQQPGQSLTLIATANQGSEATYESGFVIDKFPISRPNLTFSTLTVSNMSPEDSSIYLCSAGPPIPYGYTFGSGTRLTVV.

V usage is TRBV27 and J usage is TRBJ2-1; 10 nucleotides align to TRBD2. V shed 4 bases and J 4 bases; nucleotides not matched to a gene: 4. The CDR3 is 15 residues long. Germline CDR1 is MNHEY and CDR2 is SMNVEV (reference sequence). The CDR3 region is CASSSAGGIYNEQFF. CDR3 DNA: TGTGCCAGCAGTTCAGCGGGAGGGATATACAATGAGCAGTTCTTC.

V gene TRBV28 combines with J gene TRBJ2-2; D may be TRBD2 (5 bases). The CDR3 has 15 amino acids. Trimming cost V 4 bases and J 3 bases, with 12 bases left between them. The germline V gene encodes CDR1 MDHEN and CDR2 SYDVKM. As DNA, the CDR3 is TGTGCCAGCAGTTCGCCGGGAAAACACACCGGGGAGCTGTTTTTT. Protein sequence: CASSSPGKHTGELFF.

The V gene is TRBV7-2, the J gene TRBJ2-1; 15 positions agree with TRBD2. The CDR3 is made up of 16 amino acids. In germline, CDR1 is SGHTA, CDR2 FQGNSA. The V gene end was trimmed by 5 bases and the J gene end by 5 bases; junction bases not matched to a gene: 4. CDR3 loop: CASSRTSGRAHNEQFF. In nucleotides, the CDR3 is TGTGCCAGCAGCCGGACTAGCGGGAGGGCCCACAATGAGCAGTTCTTC. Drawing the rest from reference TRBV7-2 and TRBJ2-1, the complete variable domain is GAGVSQSPSNKVTEKGKDVELRCDPISGHTALYWYRQSLGQGLEFLIYFQGNSAPDKSGLPSDRFSAERTGGSVSTLTIQRTQQEDSAVYLCASSRTSGRAHNEQFFGPGTRLTVL.

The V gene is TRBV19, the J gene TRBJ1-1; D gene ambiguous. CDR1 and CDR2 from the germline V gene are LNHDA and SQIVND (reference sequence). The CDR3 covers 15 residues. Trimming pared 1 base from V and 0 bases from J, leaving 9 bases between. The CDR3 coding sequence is TGTGCCAGTAGTATAGGTAGGGCAGTGAACACTGAAGCTTTCTTT. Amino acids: CASSIGRAVNTEAFF.

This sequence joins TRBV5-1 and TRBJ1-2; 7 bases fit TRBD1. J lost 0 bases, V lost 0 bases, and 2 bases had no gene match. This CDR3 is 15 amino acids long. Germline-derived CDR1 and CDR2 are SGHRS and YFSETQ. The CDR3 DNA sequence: TGCGCCAGCAGCTTGGAGCAGGGGGCTAACTATGGCTACACCTTC. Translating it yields CASSLEQGANYGYTF.

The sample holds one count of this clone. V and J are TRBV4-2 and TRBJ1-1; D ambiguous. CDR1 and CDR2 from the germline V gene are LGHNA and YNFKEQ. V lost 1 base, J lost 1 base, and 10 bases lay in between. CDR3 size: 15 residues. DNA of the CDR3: TGTGCCAGCAGCCAAGCGGTCGGGGAGAACACTGAAGCTTTCTTT. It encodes CASSQAVGENTEAFF.

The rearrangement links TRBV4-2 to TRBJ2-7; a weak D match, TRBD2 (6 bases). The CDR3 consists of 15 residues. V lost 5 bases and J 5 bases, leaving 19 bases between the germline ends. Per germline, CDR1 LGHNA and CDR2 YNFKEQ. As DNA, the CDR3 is TGTGCCAGCAGCAGAGACGACCCCAGGAGGGACGAGCAGTACTTC. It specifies CASSRDDPRRDEQYF.

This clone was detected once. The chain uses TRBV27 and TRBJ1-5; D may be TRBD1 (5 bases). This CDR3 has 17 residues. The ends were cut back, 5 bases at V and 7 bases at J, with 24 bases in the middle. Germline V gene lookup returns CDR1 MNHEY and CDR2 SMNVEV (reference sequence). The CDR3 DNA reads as TGTGCCAGCAGTCTACTAGGGTCCCAGGGTGGGATCCAGCCCCAGCATTTT. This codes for CASSLLGSQGGIQPQHF.

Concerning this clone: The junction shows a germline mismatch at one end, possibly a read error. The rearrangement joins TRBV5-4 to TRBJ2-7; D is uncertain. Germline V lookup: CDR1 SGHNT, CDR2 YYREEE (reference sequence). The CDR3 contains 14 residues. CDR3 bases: TGTGCCAGTAGCTCAAGCGTGATTGTAGGGGAGCAGTACTTC. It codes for CASSSSVIVGEQYF.

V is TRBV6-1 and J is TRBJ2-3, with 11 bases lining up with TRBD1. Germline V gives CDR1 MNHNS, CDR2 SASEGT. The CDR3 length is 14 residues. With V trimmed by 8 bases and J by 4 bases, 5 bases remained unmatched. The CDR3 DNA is TGTGCCAGCGGACAGGGGGCCGAGGCAGATACGCAGTATTTT. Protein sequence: CASGQGAEADTQYF.

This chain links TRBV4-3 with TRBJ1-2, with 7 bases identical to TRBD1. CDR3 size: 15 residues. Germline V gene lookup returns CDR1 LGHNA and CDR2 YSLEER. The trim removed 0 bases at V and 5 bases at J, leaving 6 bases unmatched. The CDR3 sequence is CASSQDPQGQYGYTF. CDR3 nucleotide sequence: TGCGCCAGCAGCCAAGATCCACAGGGGCAGTATGGCTACACCTTC.

The CDR3, as DNA: TGTGCCAGCTCACGGGGGACAGGGCACTCCTACGAGCAGTACTTC. This translates into CASSRGTGHSYEQYF. The rearrangement links TRBV18 to TRBJ2-7, with 9 bases matching TRBD1. This CDR3 contains 15 residues. Germline values: CDR1 KGHSH, CDR2 LQKENI. With 4 bases clipped from V and 0 bases from J, the junction kept 4 bases outside the gene matches.

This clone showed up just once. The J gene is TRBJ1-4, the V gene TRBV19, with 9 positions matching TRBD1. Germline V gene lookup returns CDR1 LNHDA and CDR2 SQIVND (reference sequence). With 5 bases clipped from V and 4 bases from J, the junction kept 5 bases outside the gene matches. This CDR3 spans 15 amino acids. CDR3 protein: CASSVGTGINEKLFF. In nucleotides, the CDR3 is TGTGCCAGTAGTGTCGGGACAGGGATTAATGAAAAACTGTTTTTT.

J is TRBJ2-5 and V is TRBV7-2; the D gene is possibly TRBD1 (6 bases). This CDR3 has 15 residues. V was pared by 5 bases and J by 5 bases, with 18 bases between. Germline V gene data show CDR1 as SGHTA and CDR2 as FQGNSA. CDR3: CASSPGWGLRETQYF. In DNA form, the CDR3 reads TGTGCCAGCAGCCCCGGTTGGGGGCTCCGGGAGACCCAGTACTTC.

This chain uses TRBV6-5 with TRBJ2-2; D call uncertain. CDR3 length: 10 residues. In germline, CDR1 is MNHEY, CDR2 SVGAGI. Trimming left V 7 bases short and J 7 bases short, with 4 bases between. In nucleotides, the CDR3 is TGTGCCAGCAAGATCGGGGAGCTGTTTTTT. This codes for CASKIGELFF.

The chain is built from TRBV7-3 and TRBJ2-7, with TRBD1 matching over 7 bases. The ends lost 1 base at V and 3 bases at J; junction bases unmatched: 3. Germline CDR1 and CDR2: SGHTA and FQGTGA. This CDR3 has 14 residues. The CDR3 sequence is CASSLMSGGYEQYF. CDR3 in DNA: TGTGCCAGCAGCTTAATGTCAGGGGGCTACGAGCAGTACTTC.

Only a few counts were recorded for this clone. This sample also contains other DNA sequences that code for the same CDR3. CDR3 bases: TGTGCCAGCAGTGCCCAGGGCTATGGCTACACCTTC. Its protein product is CASSAQGYGYTF. The rearrangement links TRBV27 to TRBJ1-2; D possibly corresponds to TRBD1 (5 bases). Germline V CDR1 and CDR2: MNHEY, SMNVEV (reference sequence). Trimming pared 5 bases from V and 4 bases from J, leaving 8 bases between. CDR3 length: 12 residues.

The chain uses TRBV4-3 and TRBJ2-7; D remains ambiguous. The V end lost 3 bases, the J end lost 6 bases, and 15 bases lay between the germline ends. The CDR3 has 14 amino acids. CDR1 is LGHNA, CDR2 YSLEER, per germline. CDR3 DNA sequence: TGCGCCAGCAGCCATGTCGCTAGTTCTGGCGAGCAGTACTTC. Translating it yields CASSHVASSGEQYF.

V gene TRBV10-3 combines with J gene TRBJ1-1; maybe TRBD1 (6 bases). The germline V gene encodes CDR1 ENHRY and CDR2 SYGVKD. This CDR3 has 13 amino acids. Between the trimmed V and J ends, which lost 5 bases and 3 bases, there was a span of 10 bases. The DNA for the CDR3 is TGTGCCATCAGTACAGGGTGGGACACTGAAGCTTTCTTT. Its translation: CAISTGWDTEAFF.

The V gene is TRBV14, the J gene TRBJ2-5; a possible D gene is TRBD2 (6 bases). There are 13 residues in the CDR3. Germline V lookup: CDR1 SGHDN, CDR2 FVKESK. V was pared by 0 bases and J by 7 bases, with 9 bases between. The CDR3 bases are TGTGCCAGCAGCCAAGAAGCCGGGGGGACCCAGTACTTC. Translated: CASSQEAGGTQYF.

The CDR3 is CASSLARDLTYEQYF. In nucleotides, the CDR3 is TGTGCCAGCAGCTTAGCCCGGGACTTAACCTACGAGCAGTACTTC. The chain couples TRBV7-4 to TRBJ2-7; tentative D call: TRBD2 (6 bases). Germline CDR1 and CDR2: SGHVT and SQSDAQ. The CDR3 is made up of 15 amino acids. V was pared by 0 bases and J by 2 bases, with 11 bases between.

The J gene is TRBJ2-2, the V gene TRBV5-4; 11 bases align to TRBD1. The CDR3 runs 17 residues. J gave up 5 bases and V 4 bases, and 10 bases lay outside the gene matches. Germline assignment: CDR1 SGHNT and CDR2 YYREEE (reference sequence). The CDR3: CASSPPPGQGGTGELFF. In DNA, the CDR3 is TGTGCCAGCAGCCCACCCCCGGGACAGGGGGGAACCGGGGAGCTGTTTTTT.

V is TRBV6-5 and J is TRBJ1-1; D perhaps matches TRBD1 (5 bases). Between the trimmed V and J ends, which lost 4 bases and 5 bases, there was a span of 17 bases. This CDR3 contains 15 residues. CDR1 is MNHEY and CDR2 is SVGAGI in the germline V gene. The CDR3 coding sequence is TGTGCCAGCAGTTCGAACCACAGGAGAGGGACTGAAGCTTTCTTT. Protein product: CASSSNHRRGTEAFF.

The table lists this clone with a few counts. CDR3 protein: CASSPAGVSYNEQFF. The CDR3, as DNA: TGTGCCAGCAGTCCAGCGGGAGTCTCCTACAATGAGCAGTTCTTC. The chain employs TRBV28 and TRBJ2-1, with 8 bases matching TRBD2. The CDR3 is 15 residues long. Germline-derived CDR1 and CDR2 are MDHEN and SYDVKM. V gave up 5 bases and J gave up 0 bases; unmatched junction bases: 3.

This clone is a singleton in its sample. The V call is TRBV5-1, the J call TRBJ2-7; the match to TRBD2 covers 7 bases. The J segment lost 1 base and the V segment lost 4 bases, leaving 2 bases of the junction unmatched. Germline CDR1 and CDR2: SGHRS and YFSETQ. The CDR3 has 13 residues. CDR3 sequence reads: CASSPGGSYEQYF. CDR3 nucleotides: TGCGCCAGCAGCCCGGGAGGATCCTACGAGCAGTACTTC.

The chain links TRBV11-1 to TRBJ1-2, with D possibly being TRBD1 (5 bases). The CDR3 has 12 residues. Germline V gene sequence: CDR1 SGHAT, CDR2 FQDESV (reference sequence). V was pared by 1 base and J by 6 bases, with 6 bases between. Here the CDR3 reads CASSLEQDGYTF. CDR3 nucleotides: TGTGCCAGCAGCTTAGAACAGGATGGCTACACCTTC.